This T cell receptor (beta chain) derives from a study of regulatory T cells in long-lasting Graves disease. Through Arm-PCR of CDR3 regions and iRepertoire HTBI primers, TCR beta libraries were built. TCRdb reanalysed the multiplex PCR reads using MiXCR and keeps one entry per CDR3 protein. This table has almost 350,000 distinct CDR3 sequences, around 20% appearing once. Time point: persistent/refractory GD, antithyroid drugs over 5 years with positive TRAb. The TCR library was prepared using RNA isolated from PBMCs. Sequencing used peripheral blood mononuclear cells (PBMCs), obtained when the disease was refractory, from a patient treated with antithyroid drugs. The TCR was taken from a female donor with Graves disease.

CDR3 sequence (DNA): TGCGCCAGCAGCCCCGAGTCGAAAGCCTATGGCTACACCTTC. This codes for CASSPESKAYGYTF. The chain has TRBV4-3 and TRBJ1-2; D unclear. CDR3 length: 14 amino acids. The germline V gene encodes CDR1 LGHNA and CDR2 YSLEER. The V end lost 4 bases, the J end lost 4 bases, and 13 bases lay between the germline ends.